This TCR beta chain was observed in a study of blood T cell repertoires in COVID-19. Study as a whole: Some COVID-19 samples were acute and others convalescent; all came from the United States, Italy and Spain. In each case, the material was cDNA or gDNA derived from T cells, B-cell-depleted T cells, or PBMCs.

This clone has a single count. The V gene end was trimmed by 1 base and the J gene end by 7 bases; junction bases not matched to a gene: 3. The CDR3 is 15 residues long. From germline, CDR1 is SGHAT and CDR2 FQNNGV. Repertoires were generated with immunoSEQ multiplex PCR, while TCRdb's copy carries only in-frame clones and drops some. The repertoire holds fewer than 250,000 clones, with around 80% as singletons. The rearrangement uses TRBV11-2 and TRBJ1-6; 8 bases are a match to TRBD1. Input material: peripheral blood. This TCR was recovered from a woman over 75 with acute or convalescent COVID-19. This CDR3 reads CASSLGRTGNSPLHF. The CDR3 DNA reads TGTGCCAGCAGCTTAGGGAGGACAGGGAATTCACCCCTCCACTTT.